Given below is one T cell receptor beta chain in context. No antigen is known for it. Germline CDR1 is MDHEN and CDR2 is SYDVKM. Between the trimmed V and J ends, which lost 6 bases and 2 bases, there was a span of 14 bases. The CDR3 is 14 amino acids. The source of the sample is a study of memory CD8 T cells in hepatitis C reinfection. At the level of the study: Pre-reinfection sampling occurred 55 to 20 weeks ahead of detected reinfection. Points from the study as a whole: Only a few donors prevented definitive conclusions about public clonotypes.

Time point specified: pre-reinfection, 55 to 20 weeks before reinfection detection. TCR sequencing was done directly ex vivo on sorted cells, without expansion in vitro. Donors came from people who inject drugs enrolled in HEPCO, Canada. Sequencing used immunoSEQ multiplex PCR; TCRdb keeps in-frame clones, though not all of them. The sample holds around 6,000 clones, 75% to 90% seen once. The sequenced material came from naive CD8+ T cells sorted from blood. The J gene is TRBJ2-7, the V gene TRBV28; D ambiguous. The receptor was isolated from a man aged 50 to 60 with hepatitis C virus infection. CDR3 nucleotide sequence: TGTGCCAGCAGAATGCGGAATTCAGCCTACGAGCAGTACTTC. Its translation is CASRMRNSAYEQYF. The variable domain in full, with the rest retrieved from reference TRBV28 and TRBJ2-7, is DVKVTQSSRYLVKRTGEKVFLECVQDMDHENMFWYRQDPGLGLRLIYFSYDVKMKEKGDIPEGYSVSREKKERFSLILESASTNQTSMYLCASRMRNSAYEQYFGPGTRLTVT.